This T cell receptor beta chain was recovered during a study of blood T cell repertoires in COVID-19. In the authors' methods: Counts of nucleated cells, estimated from reference gene primer amplification, were obtained. TCRdb's copy holds only in-frame clones and misses some; the assay was immunoSEQ multiplex PCR. The DNA gave D and trimming, while V, J and clone size come from that table. The table has just under 100,000 clones, approximately 86% seen once. Germline V CDR1 and CDR2: LNHNV, YYDKDF (reference sequence). There are 14 residues in the CDR3. Between the trimmed V and J ends, which lost 0 bases and 6 bases, there was a span of 8 bases.

The V call is TRBV15, the J call TRBJ2-2, with D possibly being TRBD1 (5 bases). The sequenced material came from peripheral blood. The clonotype comes from a woman aged 55-69 years in a cohort sampled during active or convalescent COVID-19. CDR3: CATSRDLGAGELFF. The CDR3 DNA sequence: TGTGCCACCAGCAGAGATCTAGGGGCCGGGGAGCTGTTTTTT. The full variable domain, rest sourced from reference TRBV15 and TRBJ2-2, is DAMVIQNPRYQVTQFGKPVTLSCSQTLNHNVMYWYQQKSSQAPKLLFHYYDKDFNNEADTPDNFQSRRPNTSFCFLDIRSPGLGDTAMYLCATSRDLGAGELFFGEGSRLTVL.